One sample yielded the 21 T cell receptor beta chains listed below, sequenced in a study of identical twins. A single record per CDR3 protein comes from TCRdb applying MiXCR to the 5' RACE reads. The data show 540,000 or so distinct CDR3 sequences, about 22% seen once. These records were also assigned to another study, of yellow fever vaccine responses in identical twins.

The material sequenced was CD4+ T cells sorted from blood. These receptors came from a woman aged 18 to 35 in good health.

The rearrangement links TRBV19 to TRBJ2-4; maybe TRBD2 (6 bases). CDR3 length: 14 residues. Trimming took off 4 bases at V and 3 bases at J, with 10 bases between the two ends. Germline-derived CDR1 and CDR2 are LNHDA and SQIVND (reference sequence). In nucleotides, the CDR3 is TGTGCCAGTAGTACCGGGGGTGTCAAAAACATTCAGTACTTC. It specifies CASSTGGVKNIQYF.

The rearrangement links TRBV12-3 or TRBV12-4 to TRBJ1-4; D is perhaps TRBD1 (5 bases). This CDR3 has 16 residues. The V and J ends lost 4 bases and 8 bases respectively, with 20 bases between them. This chain's CDR3 is CASSSWGGGAGEKLFF. DNA for the CDR3: TGTGCCAGCAGTTCCTGGGGTGGAGGGGCGGGGGAAAAACTGTTTTTT.

A single count supports this clonotype. The J gene is TRBJ2-7, the V gene TRBV2; 7 bases fit TRBD1. Germline lookup yields CDR1 SNHLY and CDR2 FYNNEI. The CDR3 covers 14 residues. J gave up 4 bases and V 6 bases, and 9 bases lay outside the gene matches. Written as DNA, the CDR3 is TGTGCCAGCAGACACGAATTGACAGGGTACGAGCAGTACTTC. It codes for CASRHELTGYEQYF.

This chain connects TRBV7-6 to TRBJ2-1; perhaps D is TRBD1 or TRBD2 (5 bases each). Trimming left V 5 bases short and J 7 bases short, with 21 bases between. In germline, CDR1 is SGHVS, CDR2 FNYEAQ. The CDR3 runs 16 residues. The CDR3 DNA is TGTGCCAGCAGCGAAGGAAACCTCGGGGCCCCGAATGAGCAGTTCTTC. Its translation is CASSEGNLGAPNEQFF.

This rearrangement joins TRBV28 to TRBJ2-5; D unresolved. Germline V gene lookup returns CDR1 MDHEN and CDR2 SYDVKM. The CDR3 has 15 residues. The germline V and J ends were trimmed by 5 bases and 2 bases, with 15 bases remaining between them. CDR3 coding DNA: TGTGCCAGCAGTACCTACTTTGACGGACAAGAGACCCAGTACTTC. Encoded protein: CASSTYFDGQETQYF. Full variable domain (remainder filled in from reference TRBV28 and TRBJ2-5): DVKVTQSSRYLVKRTGEKVFLECVQDMDHENMFWYRQDPGLGLRLIYFSYDVKMKEKGDIPEGYSVSREKKERFSLILESASTNQTSMYLCASSTYFDGQETQYFGPGTRLLVL.

This chain connects TRBV28 to TRBJ2-7; the D gene is possibly TRBD2 (6 bases). V gave up 6 bases and J gave up 4 bases, with 25 bases separating them. The CDR3 loop spans 17 amino acids. Germline V gene data show CDR1 as MDHEN and CDR2 as SYDVKM. CDR3 sequence (DNA): TGTGCCAGCAGCAGACAACCTGGGGGGAGGTTTATGTACGAGCAGTACTTC. It yields the protein CASSRQPGGRFMYEQYF. Full variable domain (remainder filled in from reference TRBV28 and TRBJ2-7): DVKVTQSSRYLVKRTGEKVFLECVQDMDHENMFWYRQDPGLGLRLIYFSYDVKMKEKGDIPEGYSVSREKKERFSLILESASTNQTSMYLCASSRQPGGRFMYEQYFGPGTRLTVT.

The chain is built from TRBV7-8 and TRBJ2-4; TRBD1 matches at 11 bases. Losses at the gene ends were 5 bases for V and 2 bases for J; bases not matched to a gene: 5. Germline CDR1 SGHVS, CDR2 FQNEAQ. The length of the CDR3 is 16 residues. CDR3 sequence reads: CASSTWTGGSKNIQYF. The CDR3, as DNA: TGTGCCAGCAGCACATGGACAGGGGGCTCCAAAAACATTCAGTACTTC.

There are a few counts of this clonotype. The chain has TRBV4-2 and TRBJ2-7; 8 bases are shared with TRBD2. Germline V gene lookup returns CDR1 LGHNA and CDR2 YNFKEQ. The junction had 2 bases not matched to a gene; V was cut back by 1 base and J by 3 bases. CDR3 length: 14 amino acids. CDR3 sequence (DNA): TGTGCCAGCAGCCAAGTCCTAGCGGGCTACGAGCAGTACTTC. Its protein product is CASSQVLAGYEQYF.

The chain recombines TRBV6-1 with TRBJ2-7; 7 nucleotides agree with TRBD1. Trimming cost V 5 bases and J 5 bases; bases outside gene matches: 6. The CDR3 sequence is 13 residues long. CDR1 is MNHNS, CDR2 SASEGT, per germline. The CDR3 loop is CASSTRDSNEQYF. The CDR3 DNA reads as TGTGCCAGCAGTACCCGGGACAGCAACGAGCAGTACTTC.

This clonotype was observed at least ten times. The gene calls are TRBV4-2 and TRBJ2-1, with 13 bases aligning to TRBD2. The CDR3 spans 17 residues. V was pared by 0 bases and J by 6 bases, with 5 bases of the junction left unmatched. CDR1 is LGHNA and CDR2 is YNFKEQ in the germline V gene. Here the CDR3 DNA reads TGTGCCAGCAGCCAAGACTTTGGGACTAGCGGGATCAATGAGCAGTTCTTC. Residues: CASSQDFGTSGINEQFF.

The rearrangement uses TRBV29-1 and TRBJ2-1; the match to TRBD1 covers 10 bases. V gave up 1 base and J gave up 4 bases; unmatched junction bases: 7. The CDR3 is 16 residues long. CDR1 and CDR2 (germline): SQVTM, ANQGSEA. This chain's CDR3 is CSVEGYGGQGYNEQFF. The CDR3 DNA reads TGCAGCGTTGAAGGTTACGGGGGACAGGGGTACAATGAGCAGTTCTTC.

This clonotype was observed a handful of times. The chain employs TRBV7-9 and TRBJ2-4, with D perhaps TRBD2 (6 bases). The CDR3 contains 16 residues. Trimming left V 5 bases short and J 0 bases short, with 14 bases between. The germline gives CDR1 SEHNR, CDR2 FQNEAQ (reference sequence). In DNA, the CDR3 is TGTGCCAGCAGCCCATGGGCGGGACTAGCCAAAAACATTCAGTACTTC. It codes for CASSPWAGLAKNIQYF.

The chain carries TRBV6-2 or TRBV6-3 and TRBJ1-5; D call uncertain. Germline loops: CDR1 MNHEY, CDR2 SVGEGT. V was cut by 7 bases and J by 2 bases, with 6 bases left in between. CDR3 length: 12 residues. The CDR3 loop reads CASMEGNQPQHF. The CDR3, as DNA: TGTGCCAGCATGGAGGGCAATCAGCCCCAGCATTTT.

This clonotype was found a few times. This chain uses TRBV12-3 or TRBV12-4 with TRBJ2-1; D perhaps matches TRBD2 (6 bases). CDR3 length: 15 amino acids. Trimming shortened V by 6 bases and J by 0 bases, and 12 bases separated the two germline ends. CDR3 in DNA: TGTGCCAGCAGCGTAGCGGATAGCTCCTACAATGAGCAGTTCTTC. Translation gives CASSVADSSYNEQFF.

This clonotype was recorded a few times. The genes are TRBV5-1 and TRBJ2-1, with TRBD2 identical over 9 bases. V was pared by 3 bases and J by 5 bases, with 6 bases of the junction left unmatched. From germline, CDR1 is SGHRS and CDR2 YFSETQ. CDR3 length: 15 residues. The DNA for the CDR3 is TGCGCCAGCAGCTCAATAGCGGGGGAGGACAATGAGCAGTTCTTC. It is translated as CASSSIAGEDNEQFF.

This chain connects TRBV20-1 to TRBJ2-7, with D perhaps TRBD1 or TRBD2 (5 bases each). Between the trimmed V and J ends, which lost 6 bases and 7 bases, there was a span of 16 bases. In germline, CDR1 is DFQATT, CDR2 SNEGSKA (reference sequence). The length of the CDR3 is 12 residues. CDR3 coding DNA: TGCAGTGCCAGCCGGGGCAGTTGGGAGCAGTACGTC. Its protein product is CSASRGSWEQYV.

This clonotype was observed a handful of times. This chain uses TRBV5-1 with TRBJ2-3; D gene uncertain. The CDR3 is made up of 15 amino acids. With 2 bases removed from V and 6 bases from J, the gap between germline ends came to 16 bases. Germline V gene sequence: CDR1 SGHRS, CDR2 YFSETQ. As DNA, the CDR3 is TGCGCCAGCAGCTTAATGACCCAAACTGGGGATACGCAGTATTTT. Translation: CASSLMTQTGDTQYF.

This clonotype was seen only a few times. The V call is TRBV3-1, the J call TRBJ2-3, with 12 bases matching TRBD2. Trimming at V came to 5 bases and at J to 8 bases, leaving 20 bases not matched to a gene. The CDR3 covers 19 residues. The germline V gene encodes CDR1 LGHDT and CDR2 YNNKEL (reference sequence). The CDR3 DNA follows: TGTGCCAGCAGCGAAACCCCCCCTCTAGCGGGAGGGTCCCGTGGTACGCAGTATTTT. Translated: CASSETPPLAGGSRGTQYF.

This clonotype appeared a few times. The V call is TRBV25-1, the J call TRBJ1-1; a weak D match, TRBD1 (5 bases). The CDR3 length is 15 residues. Germline V lookup: CDR1 MGHDK, CDR2 SYGVNS. V lost 4 bases and J 2 bases, leaving 14 bases between the germline ends. The CDR3 sequence: CASSGSGLTNTEAFF. The CDR3 bases are TGTGCCAGCAGTGGTTCGGGACTGACTAACACTGAAGCTTTCTTT.

This clonotype was found a few times. This chain uses TRBV12-3 or TRBV12-4 with TRBJ1-1, with D perhaps TRBD1 (5 bases). V dropped 4 bases and J dropped 7 bases, with 10 bases sitting between them. The CDR3 covers 12 residues. The CDR3 here is CASSSGGFEAFF. DNA of the CDR3: TGTGCCAGCAGTTCCGGGGGTTTTGAAGCTTTCTTT.

The CDR3 loop reads CASSLDLRDRGETQYF. DNA of the CDR3: TGTGCCAGCAGTTTAGATTTGAGGGACAGGGGGGAGACCCAGTACTTC. The chain combines TRBV12-3 or TRBV12-4 with TRBJ2-5; 11 bases fit TRBD1. The CDR3 contains 16 residues. The V gene end was trimmed by 1 base and the J gene end by 5 bases; junction bases not matched to a gene: 6.